The entry that follows covers one T cell receptor (beta chain) sequence. This CDR3 comprises 16 residues. CDR1 and CDR2 (germline): LGHNA, YNFKEQ. Template switching added UMIs carrying a 6-nucleotide sample barcode. Reprocessing the 5' RACE reads, TCRdb reports a single entry for every CDR3 protein and omits DNA. This listing includes some 200,000 distinct CDR3 sequences. The data originate from a study of monozygotic twins with inflammatory bowel disease. The J gene is TRBJ2-5, the V gene TRBV4-2; TCRdb picks TRBD1, but there is no DNA to check that call. The source material was blood. The clonotype comes from a human donor with ulcerative colitis or Crohn's disease, or a healthy co-twin of an affected twin (not recorded which). The chain's CDR3 is CASSQQSWEGTETQYF.